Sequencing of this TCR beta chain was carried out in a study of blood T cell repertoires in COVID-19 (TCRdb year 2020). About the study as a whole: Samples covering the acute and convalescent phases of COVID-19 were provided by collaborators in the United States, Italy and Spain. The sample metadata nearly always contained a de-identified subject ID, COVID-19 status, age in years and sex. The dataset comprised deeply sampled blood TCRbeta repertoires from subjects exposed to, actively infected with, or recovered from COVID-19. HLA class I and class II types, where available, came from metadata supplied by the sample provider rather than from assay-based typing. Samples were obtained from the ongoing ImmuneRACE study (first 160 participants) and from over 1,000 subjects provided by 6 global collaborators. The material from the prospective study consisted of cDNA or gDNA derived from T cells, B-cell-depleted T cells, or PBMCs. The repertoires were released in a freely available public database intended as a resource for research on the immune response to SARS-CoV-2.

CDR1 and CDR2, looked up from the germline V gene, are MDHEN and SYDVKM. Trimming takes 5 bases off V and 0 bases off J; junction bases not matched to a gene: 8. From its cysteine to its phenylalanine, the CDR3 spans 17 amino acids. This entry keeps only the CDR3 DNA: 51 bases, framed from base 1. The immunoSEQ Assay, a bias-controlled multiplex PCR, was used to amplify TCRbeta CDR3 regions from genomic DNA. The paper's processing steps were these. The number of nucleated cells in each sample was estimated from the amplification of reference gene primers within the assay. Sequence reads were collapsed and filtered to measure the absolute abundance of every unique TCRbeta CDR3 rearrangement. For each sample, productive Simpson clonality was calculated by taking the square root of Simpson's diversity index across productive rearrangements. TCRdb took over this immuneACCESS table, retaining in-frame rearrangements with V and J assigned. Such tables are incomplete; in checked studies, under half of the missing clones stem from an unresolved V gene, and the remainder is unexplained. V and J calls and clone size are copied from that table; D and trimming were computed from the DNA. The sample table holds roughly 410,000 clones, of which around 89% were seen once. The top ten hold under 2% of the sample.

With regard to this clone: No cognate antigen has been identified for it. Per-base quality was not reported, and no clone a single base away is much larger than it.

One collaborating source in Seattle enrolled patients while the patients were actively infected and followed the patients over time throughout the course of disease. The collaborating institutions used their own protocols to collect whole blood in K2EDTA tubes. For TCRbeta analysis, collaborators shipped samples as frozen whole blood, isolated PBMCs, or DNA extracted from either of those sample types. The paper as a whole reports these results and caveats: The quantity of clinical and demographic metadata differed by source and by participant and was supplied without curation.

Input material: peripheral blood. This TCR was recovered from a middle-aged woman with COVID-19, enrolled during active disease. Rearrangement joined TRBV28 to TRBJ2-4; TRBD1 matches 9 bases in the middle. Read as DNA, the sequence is TGTGCCAGCAGTCCCGGGACAGGGAAGGAAGCCAAAAACATTCAGTACTTC. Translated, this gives CASSPGTGKEAKNIQYF. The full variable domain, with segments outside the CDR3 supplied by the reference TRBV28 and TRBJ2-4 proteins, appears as DVKVTQSSRYLVKRTGEKVFLECVQDMDHENMFWYRQDPGLGLRLIYFSYDVKMKEKGDIPEGYSVSREKKERFSLILESASTNQTSMYLCASSPGTGKEAKNIQYFGAGTRLSVL.